This is a list of T cell receptor beta chains from one sample in a study of CD8+ T cells in alopecia areata. Sequenced by immunoSEQ multiplex PCR; TCRdb stores in-frame clones only, minus some. The table records 150,000 or so clones, roughly 50% of them present only once. The sample consisted of CD4+ T cells sorted from blood, taken between weeks 55 and 70, from a patient treated with tofacitinib. The source is a human donor with alopecia areata. Each CDR3 is given with its conserved first and last residue.

V gene	CDR3 length	J gene	CDR3 protein
TRBV7-2	14	TRBJ1-5	CASSLGGDLGPQHF
TRBV30	14	TRBJ1-5	CAWSGVRGGQPQHF
TRBV2	14	TRBJ2-3	CASSEVDVADTQYF
TRBV7-9	12	TRBJ1-5	CASSLLDQPQHF
TRBV29-1	13	TRBJ2-1	CSVGGGGYNEQFF
TRBV10-3	12	TRBJ1-2	CAISPAGYGYTF
TRBV14	16	TRBJ2-3	CASSQRLAGGTDTQYF
TRBV15	13	TRBJ2-7	CATSRDEAYEQYF
TRBV30	16	TRBJ1-4	CAWSGTTRVFNEKLFF
TRBV6-1	14	TRBJ1-1	CASSEVGLNTEAFF
TRBV5-1	16	TRBJ1-4	CASRVPTRGSNEKLFF
TRBV10-3	15	TRBJ2-1	CAISFGGGPVNEQFF
TRBV2	14	TRBJ2-1	CASNGRGNYNEQFF
TRBV7-2	13	TRBJ1-2	CASSLGTFGGYTF
TRBV29-1	14	TRBJ2-5	CSVRGTLYQETQYF
TRBV19	13	TRBJ2-4	CASSIDRGNIQYF
TRBV5-1	15	TRBJ2-7	CASSLEGRGSYEQYF
TRBV11-2	13	TRBJ1-1	CASSLESGSEAFF
TRBV2	13	TRBJ2-3	CASTWGSTDTQYF
TRBV19	14	TRBJ1-3	CASNPGLSGNTIYF
TRBV5-1	11	TRBJ1-1	CASSLGREAFF
TRBV10-3	16	TRBJ1-6	CAISRTIDRGNSPLHF